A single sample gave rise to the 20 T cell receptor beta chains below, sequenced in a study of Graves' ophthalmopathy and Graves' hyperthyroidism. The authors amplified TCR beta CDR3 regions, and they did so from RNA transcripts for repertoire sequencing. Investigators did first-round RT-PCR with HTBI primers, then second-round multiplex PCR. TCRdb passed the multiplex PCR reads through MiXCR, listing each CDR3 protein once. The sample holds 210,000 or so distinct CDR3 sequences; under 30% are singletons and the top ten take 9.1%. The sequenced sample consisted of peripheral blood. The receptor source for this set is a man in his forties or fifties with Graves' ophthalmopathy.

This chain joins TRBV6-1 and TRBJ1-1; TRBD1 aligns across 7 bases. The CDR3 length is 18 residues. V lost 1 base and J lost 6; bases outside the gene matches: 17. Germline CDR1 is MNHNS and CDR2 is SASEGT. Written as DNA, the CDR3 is TGTGCCAGCAGTGAAGTTGAACAGGGGACCTCCGGGGCCGCTGAAGCTTTCTTT. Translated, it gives CASSEVEQGTSGAAEAFF.

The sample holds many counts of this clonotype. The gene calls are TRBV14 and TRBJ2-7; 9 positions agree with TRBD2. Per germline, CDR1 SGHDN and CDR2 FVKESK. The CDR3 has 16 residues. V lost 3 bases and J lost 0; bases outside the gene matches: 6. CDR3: CASSQGSGSSSYEQYF. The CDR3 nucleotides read TGTGCCAGCAGCCAGGGTAGCGGGAGTAGCTCCTACGAGCAGTACTTC.

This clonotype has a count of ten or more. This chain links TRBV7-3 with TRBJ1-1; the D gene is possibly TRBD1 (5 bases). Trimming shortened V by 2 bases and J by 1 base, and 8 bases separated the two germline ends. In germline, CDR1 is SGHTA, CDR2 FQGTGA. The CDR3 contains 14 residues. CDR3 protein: CASSLEGTNTEAFF. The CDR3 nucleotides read TGTGCCAGCAGCTTAGAGGGGACGAACACTGAAGCTTTCTTT. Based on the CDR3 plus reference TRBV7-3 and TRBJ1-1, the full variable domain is GAGVSQTPSNKVTEKGKYVELRCDPISGHTALYWYRQSLGQGPEFLIYFQGTGAADDSGLPNDRFFAVRPEGSVSTLKIQRTERGDSAVYLCASSLEGTNTEAFFGQGTRLTVV.

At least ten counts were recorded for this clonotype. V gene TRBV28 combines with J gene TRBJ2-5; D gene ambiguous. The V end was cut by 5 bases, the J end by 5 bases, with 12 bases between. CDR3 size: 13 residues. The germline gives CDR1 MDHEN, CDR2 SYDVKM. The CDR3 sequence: CASSADTEETQYF. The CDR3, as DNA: TGTGCCAGCAGTGCAGATACGGAGGAGACCCAGTACTTC.

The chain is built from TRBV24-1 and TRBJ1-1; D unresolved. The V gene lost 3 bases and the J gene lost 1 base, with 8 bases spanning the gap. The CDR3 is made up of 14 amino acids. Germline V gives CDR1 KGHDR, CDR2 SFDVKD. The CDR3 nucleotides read TGTGCCACCAGTGATGGGGTGGGGAACACTGAAGCTTTCTTT. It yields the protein CATSDGVGNTEAFF.

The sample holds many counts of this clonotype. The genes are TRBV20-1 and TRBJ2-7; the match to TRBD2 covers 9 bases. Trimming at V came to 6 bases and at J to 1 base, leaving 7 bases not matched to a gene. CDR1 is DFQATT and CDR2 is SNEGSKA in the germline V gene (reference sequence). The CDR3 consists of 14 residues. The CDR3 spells CSAPSAGGSYEQYF. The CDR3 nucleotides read TGCAGTGCACCTTCGGCGGGAGGGTCCTACGAGCAGTACTTC.

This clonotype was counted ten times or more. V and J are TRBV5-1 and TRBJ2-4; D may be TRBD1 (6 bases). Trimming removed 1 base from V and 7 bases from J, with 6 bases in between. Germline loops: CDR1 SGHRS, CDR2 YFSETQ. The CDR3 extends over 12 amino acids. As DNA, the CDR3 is TGCGCCAGCAGCTTGACAGGGAACATTCAGTACTTC. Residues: CASSLTGNIQYF.

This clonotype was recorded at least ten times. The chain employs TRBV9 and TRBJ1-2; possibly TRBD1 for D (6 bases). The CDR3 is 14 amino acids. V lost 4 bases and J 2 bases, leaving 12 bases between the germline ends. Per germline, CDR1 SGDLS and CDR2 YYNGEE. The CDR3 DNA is TGTGCCAGCAGCCCCACGGGGGGCAACTATGGCTACACCTTC. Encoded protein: CASSPTGGNYGYTF.

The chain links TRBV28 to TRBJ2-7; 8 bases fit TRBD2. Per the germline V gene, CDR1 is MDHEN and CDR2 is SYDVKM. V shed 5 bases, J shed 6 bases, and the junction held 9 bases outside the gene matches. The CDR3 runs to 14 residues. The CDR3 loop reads CASSVPGLVSEQYF. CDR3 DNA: TGTGCCAGCAGTGTGCCGGGACTAGTAAGCGAGCAGTACTTC. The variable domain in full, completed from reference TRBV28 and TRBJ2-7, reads DVKVTQSSRYLVKRTGEKVFLECVQDMDHENMFWYRQDPGLGLRLIYFSYDVKMKEKGDIPEGYSVSREKKERFSLILESASTNQTSMYLCASSVPGLVSEQYFGPGTRLTVT.

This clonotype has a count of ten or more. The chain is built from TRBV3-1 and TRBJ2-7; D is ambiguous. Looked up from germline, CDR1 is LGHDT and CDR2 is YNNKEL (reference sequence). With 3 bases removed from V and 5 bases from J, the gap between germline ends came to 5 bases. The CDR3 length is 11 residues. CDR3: CASSQVNEQYF. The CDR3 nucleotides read TGTGCCAGCAGCCAGGTCAACGAGCAGTACTTC.

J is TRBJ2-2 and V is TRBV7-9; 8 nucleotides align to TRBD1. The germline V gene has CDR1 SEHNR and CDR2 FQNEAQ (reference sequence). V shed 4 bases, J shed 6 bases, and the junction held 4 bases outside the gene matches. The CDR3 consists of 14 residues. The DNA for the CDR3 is TGTGCCAGCAGCTCCTGGACAGGGCCCGGGGAGCTGTTTTTT. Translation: CASSSWTGPGELFF.

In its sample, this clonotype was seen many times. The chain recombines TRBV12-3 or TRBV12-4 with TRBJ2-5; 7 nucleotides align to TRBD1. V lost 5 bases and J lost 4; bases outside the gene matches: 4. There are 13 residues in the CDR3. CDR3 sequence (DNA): TGTGCCAGCAGTATGACAGGGACAGAGACCCAGTACTTC. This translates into CASSMTGTETQYF.

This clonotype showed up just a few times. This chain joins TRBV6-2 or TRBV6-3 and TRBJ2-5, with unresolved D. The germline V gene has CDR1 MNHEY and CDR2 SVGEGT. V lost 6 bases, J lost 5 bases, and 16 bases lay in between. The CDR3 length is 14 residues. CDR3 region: CASRRISGQETQYF. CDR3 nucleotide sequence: TGTGCCAGCAGAAGAATTAGTGGCCAGGAGACCCAGTACTTC.

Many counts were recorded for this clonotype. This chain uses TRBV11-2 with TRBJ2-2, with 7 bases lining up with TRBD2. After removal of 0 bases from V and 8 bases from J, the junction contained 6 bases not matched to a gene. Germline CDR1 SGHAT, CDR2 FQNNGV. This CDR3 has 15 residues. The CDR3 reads CASSLEGGSGGELFF. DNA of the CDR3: TGTGCCAGCAGCTTAGAAGGCGGGAGTGGTGGGGAGCTGTTTTTT.

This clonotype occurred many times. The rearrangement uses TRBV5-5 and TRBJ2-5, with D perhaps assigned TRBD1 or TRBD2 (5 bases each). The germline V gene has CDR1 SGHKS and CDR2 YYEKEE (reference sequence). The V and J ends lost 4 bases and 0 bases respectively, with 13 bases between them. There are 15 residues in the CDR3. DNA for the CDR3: TGTGCCAGCAGCCTGAATTGGGGGTACCAAGAGACCCAGTACTTC. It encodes CASSLNWGYQETQYF.

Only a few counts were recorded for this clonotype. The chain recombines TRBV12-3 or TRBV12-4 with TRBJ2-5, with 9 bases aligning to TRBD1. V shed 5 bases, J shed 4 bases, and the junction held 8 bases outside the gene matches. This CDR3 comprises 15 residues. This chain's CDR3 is CASSPDRGGGETQYF. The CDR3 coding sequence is TGTGCCAGCAGTCCCGACAGGGGGGGGGGAGAGACCCAGTACTTC.

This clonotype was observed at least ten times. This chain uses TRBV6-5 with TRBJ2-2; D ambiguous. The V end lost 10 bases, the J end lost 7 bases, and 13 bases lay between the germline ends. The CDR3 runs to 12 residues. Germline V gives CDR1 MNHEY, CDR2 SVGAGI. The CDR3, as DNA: TGTGCCACCTCGACCAAAAGCGGGGAGCTGTTTTTT. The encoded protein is CATSTKSGELFF.

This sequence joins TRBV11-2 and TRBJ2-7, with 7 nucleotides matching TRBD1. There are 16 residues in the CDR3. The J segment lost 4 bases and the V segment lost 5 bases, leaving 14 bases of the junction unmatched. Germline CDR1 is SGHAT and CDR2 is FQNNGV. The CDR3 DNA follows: TGTGCCAGCAGCCTCACCCAATGGGACAGAAAATACGAGCAGTACTTC. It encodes CASSLTQWDRKYEQYF.

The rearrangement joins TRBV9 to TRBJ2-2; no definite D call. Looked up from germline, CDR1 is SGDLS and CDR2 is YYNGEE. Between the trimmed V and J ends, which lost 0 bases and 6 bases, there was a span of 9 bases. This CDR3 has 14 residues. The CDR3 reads CASSVAMGAGELFF. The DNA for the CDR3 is TGTGCCAGCAGCGTAGCTATGGGCGCCGGGGAGCTGTTTTTT.

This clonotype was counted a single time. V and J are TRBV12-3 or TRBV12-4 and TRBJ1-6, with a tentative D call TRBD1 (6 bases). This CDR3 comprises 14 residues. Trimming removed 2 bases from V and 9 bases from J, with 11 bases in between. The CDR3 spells CASSLTRGFSPLHF. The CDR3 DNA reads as TGTGCCAGCAGTTTAACCAGGGGATTTTCACCCCTCCACTTT.